This paragraph reports one T cell receptor (beta chain). Its antigen is as yet unknown. These data come from a study of vaccination effects on CD4 cells after COVID-19. Study-level background: After the second dose, samples were taken at median day 72. Overall study findings and caveats: Healthy vaccine recipients' vaccine-induced clones were almost all SARS-CoV-2 mono-reactive.

Viral peptide pool expansion of antigen-specific CD4+ T cells preceded sequencing in the ViraFEST assay. Upon completion of about eleven days in culture, CD4+ T cells were isolated. Vaccination of participants consisted of two doses of either the BNT162b2 or mRNA-1273 vaccine. Nucleocapsid antibody tests were negative, and the vaccine recipients had no prior SARS-CoV-2 infection. Assay: immunoSEQ multiplex PCR; the TCRdb copy retains only in-frame clones and omits some. The sample includes more than 40,000 clones, 74% of them seen just once. Germline trimming cut 7 bases from V and 5 bases from J; bases unmatched to any gene: 10. CDR1 is MNHEY and CDR2 is SVGAGI in the germline V gene. The CDR3 extends over 15 amino acids.

V gene TRBV6-5 combines with J gene TRBJ2-7, with 11 bases that match TRBD2. The receptor was derived from a human donor who received a COVID-19 vaccine. The starting material was CD4+ T cells from PBMCs cultured with HCoV-OC43 spike peptides, obtained after COVID-19 vaccination. Subset defined: HCoV-OC43 spike overlapping peptide pool stimulation. CDR3 DNA: TGTGCCAGCATAGCCGGGACTAGCGGTTTCAACGAGCAGTACTTC. Protein product: CASIAGTSGFNEQYF.